The rows below give T cell receptor beta chains drawn from one sample of a study of blood T cell repertoires in COVID-19. TCRdb's copy holds only in-frame clones and misses some; the assay was immunoSEQ multiplex PCR. The sample has 100,000 to 150,000 clones; about four fifths are singletons. Input material: peripheral blood. Every receptor here comes from a man in his thirties or forties with COVID-19, enrolled during active disease. CDR3s leave out the opening cysteine and the closing phenylalanine or tryptophan. A D gene is named only where the DNA matches it firmly.

V gene: TRBV5-4
J gene: TRBJ1-1
D gene: NA
CDR3 protein: ASTRDTPKNTEAF

V gene: TRBV28
J gene: TRBJ1-5
D gene: NA
CDR3 protein: ASSFTYRVDSRSNQPQH

V gene: TRBV14
J gene: TRBJ1-6
D gene: TRBD1
CDR3 protein: ASSQRAGTGNSPLH

V gene: TRBV5-1
J gene: TRBJ2-7
D gene: NA
CDR3 protein: ASSLRLGGYEQY

V gene: TRBV4-1
J gene: TRBJ2-7
D gene: TRBD1
CDR3 protein: ASSQGTGVVYEQY

V gene: TRBV7-9
J gene: TRBJ1-4
D gene: NA
CDR3 protein: ASSSQGGHSKLF

V gene: TRBV7-9
J gene: TRBJ1-2
D gene: TRBD1
CDR3 protein: ASSLGYRGDSNGYT

V gene: TRBV25-1
J gene: TRBJ2-5
D gene: TRBD2
CDR3 protein: ASSPPLLAGGQETQY

V gene: TRBV5-5
J gene: TRBJ1-1
D gene: NA
CDR3 protein: ASSLTVGALNTEAF

V gene: TRBV6-5
J gene: TRBJ1-2
D gene: NA
CDR3 protein: ASSPPGLNYGYT

V gene: TRBV7-9
J gene: TRBJ2-2
D gene: NA
CDR3 protein: ASSRQGDGELF

V gene: TRBV7-8
J gene: TRBJ2-7
D gene: TRBD2
CDR3 protein: ASSRGAGIPYEQY

V gene: TRBV28
J gene: TRBJ1-2
D gene: NA
CDR3 protein: ASSPTGGALNYGYT

V gene: TRBV28
J gene: TRBJ2-7
D gene: NA
CDR3 protein: ASSERTGSSYEQY

V gene: TRBV28
J gene: TRBJ1-2
D gene: TRBD1
CDR3 protein: ASSRGDRARGYT

V gene: TRBV7-3
J gene: TRBJ2-7
D gene: NA
CDR3 protein: ASSLMAGSSYEQY

V gene: TRBV7-9
J gene: TRBJ2-2
D gene: TRBD2
CDR3 protein: ASSAGLAELNTGELF

V gene: TRBV18
J gene: TRBJ1-1
D gene: NA
CDR3 protein: ASSPASQGLNTEAF

V gene: TRBV9
J gene: TRBJ2-2
D gene: NA
CDR3 protein: ASRDSYTGELF

V gene: TRBV6-5
J gene: TRBJ2-5
D gene: TRBD1
CDR3 protein: ASRYGQALGETQY

V gene: TRBV7-8
J gene: TRBJ1-2
D gene: TRBD1
CDR3 protein: ASSFRTGEGRGYGYT

V gene: TRBV28
J gene: TRBJ1-2
D gene: NA
CDR3 protein: ASSFGALGYT

V gene: TRBV6-2/TRBV6-3
J gene: TRBJ2-1
D gene: NA
CDR3 protein: ASSEQANEQF

V gene: TRBV7-2
J gene: TRBJ2-2
D gene: NA
CDR3 protein: ASSPQQGGYTGELF

V gene: TRBV7-8
J gene: TRBJ2-2
D gene: NA
CDR3 protein: ASSRAGAANTGELF

V gene: TRBV6-1
J gene: TRBJ1-6
D gene: NA
CDR3 protein: ASSERDIFSPLH

V gene: TRBV10-3
J gene: TRBJ1-1
D gene: TRBD1
CDR3 protein: AIKGQTLNTEAF

V gene: TRBV6-5
J gene: TRBJ1-3
D gene: TRBD1
CDR3 protein: ASSFGQGIGNTIY

V gene: TRBV6-6
J gene: TRBJ1-3
D gene: NA
CDR3 protein: ASSSQGSGNTIY